This entry lists 3 T cell receptor beta chains sequenced from one sample in a study of blood T cells in healthy people across ages. For the second PCR, which ran for roughly 6 to 11 cycles, a sample-barcoded 5' primer and a J-beta primer mix were used. TCRdb recomputed calls from the 5' RACE reads with MiXCR, one row per CDR3 protein. The table records about 730,000 distinct CDR3 sequences, approximately 43% of them present only once. Sequenced: blood. The source of these receptors is an older woman in good health.

This sequence joins TRBV12-3 or TRBV12-4 and TRBJ1-1; D unresolved. With 7 bases removed from V and 1 base from J, the gap between germline ends came to 10 bases. The length of the CDR3 is 13 residues. The CDR3 is CASTQVGNTEAFF. The DNA of the CDR3 is TGTGCCAGCACCCAAGTGGGGAACACTGAAGCTTTCTTT.

This clonotype was found a few times. The chain has TRBV10-3 and TRBJ1-2; 10 positions match TRBD1. After removal of 5 bases from V and 6 bases from J, the junction contained 6 bases not matched to a gene. The CDR3 is 14 amino acids. Germline CDR1 reads ENHRY; CDR2 reads SYGVKD. CDR3 nucleotides: TGTGCCATCAGTTCCCCGGGACAGGGGCATGGCTACACCTTC. It codes for CAISSPGQGHGYTF.

This clonotype has a handful of counts. The rearrangement links TRBV15 to TRBJ2-1; D is undetermined. This CDR3 is built from 14 residues. Trimming cost V 0 bases and J 6 bases, with 9 bases left between them. Per the germline V gene, CDR1 is LNHNV and CDR2 is YYDKDF (reference sequence). CDR3 protein: CATSRDHWGNEQFF. CDR3 sequence (DNA): TGTGCCACCAGCAGAGATCATTGGGGCAATGAGCAGTTCTTC.